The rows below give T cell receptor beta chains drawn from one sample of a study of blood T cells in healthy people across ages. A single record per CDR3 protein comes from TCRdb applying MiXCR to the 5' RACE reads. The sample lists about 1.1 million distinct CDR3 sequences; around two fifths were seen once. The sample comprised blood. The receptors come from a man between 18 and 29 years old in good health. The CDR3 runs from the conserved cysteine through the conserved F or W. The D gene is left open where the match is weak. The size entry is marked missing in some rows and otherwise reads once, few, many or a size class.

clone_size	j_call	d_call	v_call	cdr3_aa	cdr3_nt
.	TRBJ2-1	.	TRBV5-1	CASSPGGGQEYNGQFF	TGCGCCAGCAGCCCGGGGGGGGGACAGGAATACAATGGGCAGTTCTTC
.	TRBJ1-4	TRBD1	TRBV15	CATSRGATGRDEKLFF	TGTGCCACCAGCAGAGGCGCGACAGGGCGGGATGAAAAACTGTTTTTT
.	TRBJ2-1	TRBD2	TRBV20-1	CSALAGALNEQFF	TGCAGTGCTCTAGCGGGGGCCTTGAATGAGCAGTTCTTC
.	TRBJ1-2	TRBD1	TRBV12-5	CANGTGVDYTF	TGTGCTAATGGGACAGGGGTTGACTACACCTTC
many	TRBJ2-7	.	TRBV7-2	CASSLLMGPSYEQYF	TGTGCCAGCAGCTTATTAATGGGACCCTCCTACGAGCAGTACTTC
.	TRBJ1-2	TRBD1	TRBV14	CASSQDDRGANYGYTF	TGTGCCAGCAGCCAAGATGACAGGGGGGCCAACTATGGCTACACCTTC
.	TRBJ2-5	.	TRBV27	CASSGRWQETQYF	TGTGCCAGCAGTGGGCGGTGGCAAGAGACCCAGTACTTC
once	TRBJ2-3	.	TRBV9	CASSVEGFWTDTQYF	TGTGCCAGCAGCGTCGAGGGGTTTTGGACAGATACGCAGTATTTT
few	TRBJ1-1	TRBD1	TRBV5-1	CASSLGVGGITEAFF	TGCGCCAGCAGCTTGGGTGTAGGGGGCATCACTGAAGCTTTCTTT
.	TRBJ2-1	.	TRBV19	CASSQQYEQFF	TGTGCCAGTAGCCAGCAGTATGAGCAGTTCTTC
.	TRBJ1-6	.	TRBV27	CASSLRAPNSPLHF	TGTGCCAGCAGTTTGCGGGCACCCAATTCACCCCTCCACTTT
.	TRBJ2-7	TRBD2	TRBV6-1	CASSEASGGQGLYEQYF	TGTGCCAGCAGTGAAGCTAGCGGGGGCCAGGGTCTCTACGAGCAGTACTTC
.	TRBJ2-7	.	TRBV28	CSSSRRSEQYF	TGTTCCAGCAGCCGTCGAAGCGAGCAGTACTTC
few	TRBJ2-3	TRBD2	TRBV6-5	CASSEERGGTDTQYF	TGTGCCAGCAGTGAGGAGCGGGGGGGCACAGATACGCAGTATTTT
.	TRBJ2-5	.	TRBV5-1	CASSSTSSNEQYF	TGCGCCAGCAGCTCGACTAGTTCCAATGAGCAGTACTTC
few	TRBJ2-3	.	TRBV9	CASSVHSTDTQYF	TGTGCCAGCAGCGTTCATTCCACAGATACGCAGTATTTT
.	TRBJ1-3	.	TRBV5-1	CASSLSGTGNTIYF	TGCGCCAGCAGCTTGTCGGGGACTGGAAACACCATATATTTT
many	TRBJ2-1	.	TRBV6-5	CASSHHNEQFF	TGTGCCAGCAGTCACCACAATGAGCAGTTCTTC
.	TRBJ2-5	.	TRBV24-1	CATADTGPYNEQYF	TGTGCCACCGCCGACACGGGACCTTACAATGAGCAGTACTTC
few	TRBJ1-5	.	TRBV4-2	CASSQQNQPQHF	TGTGCCAGCAGCCAACAGAATCAGCCCCAGCATTTT
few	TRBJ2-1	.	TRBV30	CAWKAGPYNEQFF	TGTGCCTGGAAGGCTGGACCCTACAATGAGCAGTTCTTC
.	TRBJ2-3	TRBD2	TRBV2	CASSEWRGADTQYF	TGTGCCAGCAGTGAATGGCGGGGGGCAGATACGCAGTATTTT
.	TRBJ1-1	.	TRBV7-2	CASSLGRGTNTEAFF	TGTGCCAGCAGCTTAGGTAGAGGGACTAACACTGAAGCTTTCTTT